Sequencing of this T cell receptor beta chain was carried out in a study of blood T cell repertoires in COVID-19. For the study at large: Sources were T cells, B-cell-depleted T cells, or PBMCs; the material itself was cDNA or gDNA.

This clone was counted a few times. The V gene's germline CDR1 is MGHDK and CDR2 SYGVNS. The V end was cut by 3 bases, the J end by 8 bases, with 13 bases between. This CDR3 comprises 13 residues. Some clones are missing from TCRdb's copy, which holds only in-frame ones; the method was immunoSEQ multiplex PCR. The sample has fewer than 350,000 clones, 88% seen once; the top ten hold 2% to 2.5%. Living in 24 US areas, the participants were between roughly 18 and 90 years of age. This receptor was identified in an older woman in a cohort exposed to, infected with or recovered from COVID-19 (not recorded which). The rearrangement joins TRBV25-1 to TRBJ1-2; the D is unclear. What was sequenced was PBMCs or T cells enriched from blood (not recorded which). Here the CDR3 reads CASSDVRRGGYTF. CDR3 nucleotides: TGTGCCAGCAGTGACGTCCGGCGAGGGGGCTACACCTTC.